This T cell receptor (beta chain) was recorded in a study of OX40 agonist ivuxolimab in advanced cancers. As for the study in general: Participants, 82.7% male, averaged 60 years of age, ranging from roughly 23 to 90. Three patients responded partially, comprising one with hepatocellular carcinoma and two with cutaneous melanoma. General observations from the study: Relative to CD4+, CD8+ T cells held more expanded clones on average.

Comment on this clone: The antigen is undetermined.

Only in-frame clones appear in the TCRdb table, and some are missing; sequencing was by immunoSEQ multiplex PCR. The repertoire holds 20,000 to 30,000 clones, with 79% as singletons. Germline loops: CDR1 MNHNS, CDR2 SASEGT. Trimming took 0 bases from V and 10 from J; bases not matched to a gene: 12. The CDR3 contains 16 residues. The sample was CD4+ or CD8+ T cells sorted from blood, taken in a trial of the OX40 agonist ivuxolimab. This TCR came from an adult with an advanced solid tumor such as melanoma, head and neck, liver or kidney cancer. The genes are TRBV6-1 and TRBJ1-5; 7 positions match TRBD1. The CDR3 DNA follows: TGTGCCAGCAGTGAAGCGCTTGGGGCAGGGGGTAAACCCCAGCATTTT. Its protein product is CASSEALGAGGKPQHF.